This T cell receptor beta chain derives from a study of blood T cell repertoires in COVID-19. Turning to the study itself: Spain, Italy and the United States supplied samples that represented acute and convalescent COVID-19.

The CDR3 consists of 15 residues. The junction had 6 bases not matched to a gene; V was cut back by 5 bases and J by 6 bases. Germline V gene data show CDR1 as SGDLS and CDR2 as YYNGEE. Original methodology: It was from reference gene primer amplification that nucleated cell counts were estimated. The repertoire was sequenced with immunoSEQ multiplex PCR; TCRdb's copy has only in-frame clones and lacks some. The V and J calls and clone size come from that table; D and trimming were worked out from the DNA. Of about 140,000 clones listed, about 90% are singletons. This TCR was sampled from a man aged 60 to 69 with active or convalescent COVID-19. The sequencing sample was made of peripheral blood. The chain carries TRBV9 and TRBJ1-4, with TRBD1 matching over 11 bases. CDR3 DNA: TGTGCCAGCAGTGCTTGGGGACAGGGGGATGAAAAACTGTTTTTT. Amino acid sequence: CASSAWGQGDEKLFF.